The clone carrying this T cell receptor (beta chain) showed up just a few times. Deletions cut 6 bases from V and 6 bases from J, with 17 bases between. The CDR3 runs 15 residues. The germline V gene has CDR1 MDHEN and CDR2 SYDVKM. The sample comes from a study of cytomegalovirus exposure and HLA in healthy donors. PCR involved 60 Vbeta and 13 Jbeta primers. TCRdb keeps only in-frame clones here, not all; method: immunoSEQ multiplex PCR. The data show 150,000 to 200,000 clones, with about an eighth seen just once and approximately 8.4% held by the top ten. Sequenced sample: PBMCs. J is TRBJ1-4 and V is TRBV28; tentatively, D is TRBD1 (6 bases). The clonotype was recovered from a man aged 50-59 years in good health and CMV-seropositive. The CDR3, as DNA: TGTGCCAGCAGCCAAACAGGGCCCAGGGATGAAAAACTGTTTTTT. Amino acid sequence: CASSQTGPRDEKLFF.